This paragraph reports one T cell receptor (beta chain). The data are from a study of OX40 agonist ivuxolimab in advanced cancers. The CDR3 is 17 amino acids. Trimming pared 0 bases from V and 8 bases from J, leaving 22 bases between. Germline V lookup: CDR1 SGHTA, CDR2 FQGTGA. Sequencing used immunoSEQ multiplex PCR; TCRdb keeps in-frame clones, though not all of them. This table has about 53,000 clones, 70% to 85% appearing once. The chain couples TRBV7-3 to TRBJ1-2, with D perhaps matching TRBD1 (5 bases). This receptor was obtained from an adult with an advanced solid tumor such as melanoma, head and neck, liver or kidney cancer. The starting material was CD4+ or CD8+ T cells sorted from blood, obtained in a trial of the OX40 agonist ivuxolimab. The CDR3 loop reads CASSLTPRFQGGRGYTF. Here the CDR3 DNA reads TGTGCCAGCAGCTTAACGCCCCGCTTCCAGGGCGGGAGAGGCTACACCTTC.